The entry below describes one T cell receptor beta chain. Generated by immunoSEQ multiplex PCR, the TCRdb table keeps only in-frame clones and is missing some. The repertoire consists of 330,000 or so clones, with roughly 90% occurring once and the leading ten covering around 20%. The data stem from a study of blood T cell repertoires in COVID-19. Donors in Cohort 3 counted as recovered after two negative PCRs, clearance, or symptom resolution. V dropped 8 bases and J dropped 4; count of bases not matched to a gene: 10. From germline, CDR1 is MRHNA and CDR2 SNTAGT. The CDR3 length is 14 residues. The sample comprised PBMCs or T cells enriched from blood (not recorded which). This chain links TRBV6-4 with TRBJ2-5, with TRBD2 matching over 7 bases. The receptor was derived from a woman in her twenties or thirties who had recovered from COVID-19. The CDR3 loop reads CASRRLAGRETQYF. CDR3 nucleotides: TGTGCCAGCCGAAGACTAGCAGGTCGAGAGACCCAGTACTTC.